The rows below give T cell receptor beta chains drawn from one sample of a study of cytomegalovirus exposure and HLA in healthy donors. Method: immunoSEQ multiplex PCR; TCRdb's copy keeps in-frame clones and lacks some. The profile covers some 200,000 clones, with about 80% appearing a single time and less than 3.5% taken by the ten largest. Sequences were obtained from PBMCs. These receptors were collected from a woman aged 30 to 39 in good health and CMV-seronegative. Each CDR3 is given with its conserved first and last residue. D genes are given only for firm matches. Clone size is stated in some rows and not others, as once, few, many or a class when expanded.

v_gene: TRBV5-8
abundance: .
j_gene: TRBJ2-7
d_gene: TRBD2
CDR3nt: TGTGCCAGCAGCTTGGGCGGGACCACTAGCGGGAGTATGTACGAGCAGTACTTC
CDR3aa: CASSLGGTTSGSMYEQYF

v_gene: TRBV11-2
abundance: few
j_gene: TRBJ2-3
d_gene: TRBD2
CDR3nt: TGTGCCAGCAGACCGACGCTAGCGGGACATGCGGATACGCAGTATTTT
CDR3aa: CASRPTLAGHADTQYF

v_gene: TRBV21-1
abundance: few
j_gene: TRBJ1-5
d_gene: .
CDR3nt: TGTGCCAGCAGCAAATACGGAGGGAAAAATAATCAGCCCCAGCATTTT
CDR3aa: CASSKYGGKNNQPQHF

v_gene: TRBV6-1
abundance: .
j_gene: TRBJ2-1
d_gene: TRBD1
CDR3nt: TGTGCCAGCAGCCTGGACAGGATAAACAATGAGCAGTTCTTC
CDR3aa: CASSLDRINNEQFF

v_gene: TRBV29-1
abundance: .
j_gene: TRBJ2-7
d_gene: TRBD2
CDR3nt: TGCAGCGTTCTAACTAGCGGGAGGACCTACGAGCAGTACTTC
CDR3aa: CSVLTSGRTYEQYF

v_gene: TRBV11-2
abundance: .
j_gene: TRBJ1-2
d_gene: .
CDR3nt: TGTGCCAGCAGCTTAGATCGGGGGGCCTATGGCTACACCTTC
CDR3aa: CASSLDRGAYGYTF

v_gene: TRBV5-1
abundance: .
j_gene: TRBJ2-7
d_gene: .
CDR3nt: TGCGCCAGCAGCTTGGGACAGTTCTCCTACGAGCAGTACTTC
CDR3aa: CASSLGQFSYEQYF

v_gene: TRBV6-1
abundance: .
j_gene: TRBJ1-5
d_gene: .
CDR3nt: TGTGCCAGCAGTGAAGGAGGGGGAGACCAGCCCCAGCATTTT
CDR3aa: CASSEGGGDQPQHF

v_gene: TRBV30
abundance: .
j_gene: TRBJ2-1
d_gene: .
CDR3nt: TGTGCCTGGGAGGGCCCCTTCAATGAGCAGTTCTTC
CDR3aa: CAWEGPFNEQFF

v_gene: TRBV2
abundance: few
j_gene: TRBJ1-4
d_gene: .
CDR3nt: TGTGCCAGCAGCAGGACAGCGACCGTCGGCTTTAATGAAAAACTGTTTTTT
CDR3aa: CASSRTATVGFNEKLFF

v_gene: TRBV7-9
abundance: .
j_gene: TRBJ2-7
d_gene: TRBD1
CDR3nt: TGTGCCAGCGCTTGGACAGGCGACGAGCAGTACTTC
CDR3aa: CASAWTGDEQYF

v_gene: TRBV6-1
abundance: few
j_gene: TRBJ2-1
d_gene: .
CDR3nt: TGTGCCAGCAGTGCGGGAGTTTGGAATGAGCAGTTCTTC
CDR3aa: CASSAGVWNEQFF

v_gene: TRBV7-9
abundance: .
j_gene: TRBJ2-3
d_gene: TRBD1
CDR3nt: TGTGCCAGCAGTATTCTCCGGGACAGGCGCACAGATACGCAGTATTTT
CDR3aa: CASSILRDRRTDTQYF

v_gene: TRBV5-1
abundance: .
j_gene: TRBJ2-1
d_gene: .
CDR3nt: TGCGCCAGCAGCTTCTACCGGGAGTCTGAGCAGTTCTTC
CDR3aa: CASSFYRESEQFF

v_gene: TRBV9
abundance: few
j_gene: TRBJ1-1
d_gene: .
CDR3nt: TGTGCCAGCAGCGACAGGCCTCACGACACTGAAGCTTTCTTT
CDR3aa: CASSDRPHDTEAFF

v_gene: TRBV6-6
abundance: .
j_gene: TRBJ2-1
d_gene: .
CDR3nt: TGTGCCAGCACAGGACTCATTAATGAGCAGTTCTTC
CDR3aa: CASTGLINEQFF

v_gene: TRBV30
abundance: .
j_gene: TRBJ2-7
d_gene: .
CDR3nt: TGTGCCTGGAGTGTACACAGGGTACCCTACGAGCAGTACTTC
CDR3aa: CAWSVHRVPYEQYF

v_gene: TRBV11-3
abundance: .
j_gene: TRBJ2-1
d_gene: .
CDR3nt: TGTGCCAGCAGCCGATACGGACTATCCAATGAGCAGTTCTTC
CDR3aa: CASSRYGLSNEQFF

v_gene: TRBV2
abundance: .
j_gene: TRBJ1-3
d_gene: TRBD1
CDR3nt: TGTGCCAGCAGTGAAGCAATGGCAGGGGGCAGGGACACCATATATTTT
CDR3aa: CASSEAMAGGRDTIYF

v_gene: TRBV5-1
abundance: .
j_gene: TRBJ2-5
d_gene: TRBD2
CDR3nt: TGCGCCAGCAGCTTGATTTTGGCTAGCGGGGGGGCTGAAGAGACCCAGTACTTC
CDR3aa: CASSLILASGGAEETQYF

v_gene: TRBV29-1
abundance: .
j_gene: TRBJ2-2
d_gene: .
CDR3nt: TGCAGCGTTTCCCAGGGGATCAGGTCCGGGGAGCTGTTTTTT
CDR3aa: CSVSQGIRSGELFF

v_gene: TRBV13
abundance: .
j_gene: TRBJ2-7
d_gene: TRBD2
CDR3nt: TGTGCCAGCAGCCCCGGACTAGCGGCCTCCTACGAGCAGTACTTC
CDR3aa: CASSPGLAASYEQYF

v_gene: TRBV5-4
abundance: once
j_gene: TRBJ2-3
d_gene: TRBD2
CDR3nt: TGTGCCAGCACCGGGACTAGCGGACTTACAGATACGCAGTATTTT
CDR3aa: CASTGTSGLTDTQYF

v_gene: TRBV5-4
abundance: .
j_gene: TRBJ2-1
d_gene: .
CDR3nt: TGTGCCAGCAGCTTGGGGACTCCCTCCTACAATGAGCAGTTCTTC
CDR3aa: CASSLGTPSYNEQFF

v_gene: TRBV7-9
abundance: .
j_gene: TRBJ1-5
d_gene: .
CDR3nt: TGTGCCAGCAGCACCCGGGGTGGAAATCAGCCCCAGCATTTT
CDR3aa: CASSTRGGNQPQHF

v_gene: TRBV19
abundance: .
j_gene: TRBJ2-2
d_gene: .
CDR3nt: TGTGCCAGTAGTCATGTGACCGGGGAGCTGTTTTTT
CDR3aa: CASSHVTGELFF

v_gene: TRBV7-2
abundance: .
j_gene: TRBJ2-4
d_gene: TRBD1
CDR3nt: TGTGCCAGCAGCTGGACAGGGAAAAACATTCAGTACTTC
CDR3aa: CASSWTGKNIQYF

v_gene: TRBV29-1
abundance: .
j_gene: TRBJ2-3
d_gene: .
CDR3nt: TGCAGCGTTGAATCAGGGGGCACAGATACGCAGTATTTT
CDR3aa: CSVESGGTDTQYF

v_gene: TRBV4-1
abundance: .
j_gene: TRBJ2-5
d_gene: .
CDR3nt: TGCGCCAGCAGCCAAGTTGCGGGGTCAGGTGAGCAGTACTTC
CDR3aa: CASSQVAGSGEQYF

v_gene: TRBV6-1
abundance: few
j_gene: TRBJ1-5
d_gene: .
CDR3nt: TGTGCCATCCAGGGTATTGGAGTTCAGCCCCAGCATTTT
CDR3aa: CAIQGIGVQPQHF

v_gene: TRBV5-5
abundance: .
j_gene: TRBJ2-3
d_gene: TRBD2
CDR3nt: TGTGCCAGCAGCTTGCCGCTGTGGGGGAGGGAGGATACGCAGTATTTT
CDR3aa: CASSLPLWGREDTQYF

v_gene: TRBV30
abundance: .
j_gene: TRBJ1-2
d_gene: .
CDR3nt: TGTGCCTGGAGGAGAGGGCCCTATGGCTACACCTTC
CDR3aa: CAWRRGPYGYTF

v_gene: TRBV6-5
abundance: few
j_gene: TRBJ2-1
d_gene: TRBD1
CDR3nt: TGTGCCAGCAGCCCGACACTTGACAGGGGGCAGTTCTTC
CDR3aa: CASSPTLDRGQFF

v_gene: TRBV5-6
abundance: once
j_gene: TRBJ2-7
d_gene: .
CDR3nt: TGTGCCAGCAGCTTCACAGATTTTTCCTACGAGCAGTACTTC
CDR3aa: CASSFTDFSYEQYF

v_gene: TRBV7-9
abundance: .
j_gene: TRBJ2-7
d_gene: .
CDR3nt: TGTTCCAGCAGCTCCCCACAGGTTTCCTACGAGCAGTACTTC
CDR3aa: CSSSSPQVSYEQYF

v_gene: TRBV5-1
abundance: .
j_gene: TRBJ1-2
d_gene: TRBD1
CDR3nt: TGCGCCAGCAGCAGAACGACAGGGGTGGACTATGGCTACACCTTC
CDR3aa: CASSRTTGVDYGYTF

v_gene: TRBV7-9
abundance: few
j_gene: TRBJ2-5
d_gene: .
CDR3nt: TGTGCCAGCGGCTATCCGGGACTGTTACAAGAGACCCAGTACTTC
CDR3aa: CASGYPGLLQETQYF

v_gene: TRBV19
abundance: .
j_gene: TRBJ1-5
d_gene: TRBD1
CDR3nt: TGTGCCAGTGGGCCCGACAGGGCTAATAGCAATCAGCCCCAGCATTTT
CDR3aa: CASGPDRANSNQPQHF

v_gene: TRBV5-1
abundance: .
j_gene: TRBJ2-1
d_gene: TRBD2
CDR3nt: TGCGCCAGCAGCTTGGCTAGTAGCGGGGGGGCGGTCAATGAGCAGTTCTTC
CDR3aa: CASSLASSGGAVNEQFF

v_gene: TRBV29-1
abundance: .
j_gene: TRBJ2-3
d_gene: TRBD2
CDR3nt: TGCAGCGCCGGGAGGGGGTACACAGATACGCAGTATTTT
CDR3aa: CSAGRGYTDTQYF

v_gene: TRBV5-1
abundance: .
j_gene: TRBJ2-5
d_gene: TRBD1
CDR3nt: TGCGCCAGCAGACTTATCGGGACAGGCCAAGAGACCCAGTACTTC
CDR3aa: CASRLIGTGQETQYF

v_gene: TRBV7-9
abundance: few
j_gene: TRBJ2-7
d_gene: .
CDR3nt: TGTGCCAGCAGCGCAGGGGGAGGTTTCCCCTACGAGCAGTACTTC
CDR3aa: CASSAGGGFPYEQYF

v_gene: TRBV27
abundance: once
j_gene: TRBJ2-7
d_gene: TRBD1
CDR3nt: TGTGCCAGCAGTTTATTAGGGGGCGTTGGTTCCTACGAGCAGTACTTC
CDR3aa: CASSLLGGVGSYEQYF

v_gene: TRBV18
abundance: .
j_gene: TRBJ2-3
d_gene: .
CDR3nt: TGTGCCAGCTCACCACTCAGTCGCACAGATACGCAGTATTTT
CDR3aa: CASSPLSRTDTQYF

v_gene: TRBV14
abundance: .
j_gene: TRBJ2-7
d_gene: .
CDR3nt: TGTGCCAGCAGCCATGGGCCTTTCTACGAGCAGTACTTC
CDR3aa: CASSHGPFYEQYF